This TCR beta chain was sequenced for a study of blood T cell repertoires in COVID-19 (dated by TCRdb to 2019 to 2021). About the full investigation: Collaborator samples came from the United States, Italy and Spain and covered acute and convalescent phases of COVID-19. The dataset comprised deeply sampled blood TCRbeta repertoires from subjects exposed to, actively infected with, or recovered from COVID-19. Where available, HLA class I and class II types were obtained from metadata supplied by the sample provider rather than from assay-based typing. The sample metadata nearly always contained a de-identified subject ID, COVID-19 status, age in years and sex. The material from the prospective study consisted of cDNA or gDNA derived from T cells, B-cell-depleted T cells, or PBMCs. The repertoires were made available in a free public database intended to serve as a resource for research on the immune response to SARS-CoV-2. The samples were drawn from two sources: the first 160 participants of the ongoing ImmuneRACE study, and approximately 1,300 subjects contributed by 6 global collaborators.

General conclusions and limits of the study: How much clinical and demographic metadata was included differed by source and by participant, and the metadata was provided uncurated.

TCRbeta CDR3 regions were amplified from genomic DNA by means of the immunoSEQ Assay, a bias-controlled multiplex PCR. In the original analysis: The number of nucleated cells in each sample was estimated by amplification of reference gene primers within the assay. To quantify the absolute abundance of each unique TCRbeta CDR3 rearrangement, sequence reads were collapsed and filtered. For each sample, productive Simpson clonality was calculated as the square root of Simpson's diversity index across productive rearrangements. Held by TCRdb, this immuneACCESS table contains in-frame sequences only and omits some clones. Under half of the omission traces to an unresolved V gene where checked; the cause of the rest is unknown. That table is the source of V, J and clone size, and D and trimming were worked out from the DNA. This sample has fewer than 250,000 clones in its table, and 70% to 85% of those were observed once. Together, the top ten hold 9.5% to 15% of the sample.

Whole blood was collected in K2EDTA tubes by collaborating institutions according to the institutions' own protocols. For TCRbeta analysis, collaborators shipped samples as frozen whole blood, isolated PBMCs, or DNA extracted from either of those sample types. V loses 2 bases at its end and J loses 2 bases; junction bases beyond the gene matches: 3. CDR1 and CDR2 are drawn from the germline V gene: KGHSH, LQKENI. From the cysteine up to the phenylalanine, the CDR3 has a length of 15 residues. Only the CDR3 DNA stays, 45 bases, in frame from base 1. Comments on this clone: Its antigen remains undetermined. There are no base qualities to consult, and no much larger clone falls within one base.

Recombination linked TRBV18 to TRBJ2-7, with 10 middle bases fitting TRBD2. Specimen: peripheral blood. This sequence was found in a woman aged 45-65 years with acute or convalescent COVID-19. The CDR3 reads as follows: CASSPAAGGTYEQYF. The sequence in DNA is TGTGCCAGCTCACCAGCAGCGGGGGGGACCTACGAGCAGTACTTC.